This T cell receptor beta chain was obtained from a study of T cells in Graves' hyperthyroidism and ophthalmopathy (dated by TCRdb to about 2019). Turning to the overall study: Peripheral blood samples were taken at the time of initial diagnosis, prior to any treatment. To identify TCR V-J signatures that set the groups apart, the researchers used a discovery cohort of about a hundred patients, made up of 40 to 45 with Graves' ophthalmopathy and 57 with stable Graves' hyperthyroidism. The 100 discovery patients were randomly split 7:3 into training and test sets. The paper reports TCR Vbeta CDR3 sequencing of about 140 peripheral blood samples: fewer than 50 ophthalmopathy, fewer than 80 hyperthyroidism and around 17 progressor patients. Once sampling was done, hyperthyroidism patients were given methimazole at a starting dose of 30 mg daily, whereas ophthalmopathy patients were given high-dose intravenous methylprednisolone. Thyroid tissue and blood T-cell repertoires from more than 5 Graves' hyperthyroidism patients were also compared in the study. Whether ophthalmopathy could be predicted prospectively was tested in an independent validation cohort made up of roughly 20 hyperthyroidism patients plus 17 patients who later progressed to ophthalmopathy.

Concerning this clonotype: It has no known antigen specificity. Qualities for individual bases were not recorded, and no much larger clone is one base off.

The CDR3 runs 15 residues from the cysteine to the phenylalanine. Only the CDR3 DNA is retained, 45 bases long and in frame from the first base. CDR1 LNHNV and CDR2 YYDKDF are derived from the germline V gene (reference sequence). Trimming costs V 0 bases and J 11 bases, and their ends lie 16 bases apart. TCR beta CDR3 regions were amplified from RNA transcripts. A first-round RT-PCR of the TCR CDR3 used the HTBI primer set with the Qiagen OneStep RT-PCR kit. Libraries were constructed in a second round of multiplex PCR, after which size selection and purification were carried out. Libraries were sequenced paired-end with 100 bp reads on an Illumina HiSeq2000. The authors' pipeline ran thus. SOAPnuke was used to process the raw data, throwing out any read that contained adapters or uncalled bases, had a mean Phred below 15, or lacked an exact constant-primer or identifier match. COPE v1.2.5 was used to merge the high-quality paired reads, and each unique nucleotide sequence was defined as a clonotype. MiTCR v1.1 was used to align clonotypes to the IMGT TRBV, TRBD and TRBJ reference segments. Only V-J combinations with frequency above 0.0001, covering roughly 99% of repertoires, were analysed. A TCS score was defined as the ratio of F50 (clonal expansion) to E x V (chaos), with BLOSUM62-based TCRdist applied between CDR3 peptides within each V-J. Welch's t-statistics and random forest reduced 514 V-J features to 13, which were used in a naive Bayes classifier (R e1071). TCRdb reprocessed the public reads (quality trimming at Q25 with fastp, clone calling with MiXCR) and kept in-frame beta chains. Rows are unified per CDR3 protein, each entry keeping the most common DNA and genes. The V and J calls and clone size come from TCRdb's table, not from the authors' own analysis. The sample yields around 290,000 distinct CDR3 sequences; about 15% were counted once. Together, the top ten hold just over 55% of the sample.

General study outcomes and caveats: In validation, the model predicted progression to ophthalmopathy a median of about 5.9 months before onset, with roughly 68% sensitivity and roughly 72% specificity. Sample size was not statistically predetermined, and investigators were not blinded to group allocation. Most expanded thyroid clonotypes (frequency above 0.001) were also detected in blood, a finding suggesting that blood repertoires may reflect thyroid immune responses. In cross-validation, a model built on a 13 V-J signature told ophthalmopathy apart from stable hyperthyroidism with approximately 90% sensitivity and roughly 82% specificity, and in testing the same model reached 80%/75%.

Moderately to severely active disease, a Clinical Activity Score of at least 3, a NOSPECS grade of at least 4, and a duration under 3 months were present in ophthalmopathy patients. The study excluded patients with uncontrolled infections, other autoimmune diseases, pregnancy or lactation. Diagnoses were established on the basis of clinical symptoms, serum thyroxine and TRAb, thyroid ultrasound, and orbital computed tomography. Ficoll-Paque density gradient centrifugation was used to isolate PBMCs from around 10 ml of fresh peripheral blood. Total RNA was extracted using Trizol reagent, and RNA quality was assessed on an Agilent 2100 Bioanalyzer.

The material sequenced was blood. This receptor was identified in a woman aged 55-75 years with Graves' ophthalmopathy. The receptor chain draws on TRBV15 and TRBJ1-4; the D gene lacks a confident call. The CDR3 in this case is CATSRDQTPGEKLFF. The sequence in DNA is TGTGCCACCAGCAGAGATCAAACCCCCGGGGAGAAACTGTTTTTT.